Following are 28 T cell receptor beta chains from one sample sequenced in a study of blood T cell repertoires in COVID-19. The method was immunoSEQ multiplex PCR; TCRdb's version includes in-frame clones alone and lacks a portion of them. The data hold hundreds of thousands of clones, with roughly 86% observed a single time. Sequencing was done on a sample of peripheral blood. Source of these receptors: a man in his 70s with acute or convalescent COVID-19.

This sequence joins TRBV3-1 (or the pseudogene TRBV3-2) and TRBJ2-3; 8 bases map to TRBD2. Germline lookup yields CDR1 LGHDT and CDR2 YNNKEL (reference sequence). The CDR3 is 20 amino acids. Unmatched junction bases numbered 16, after V lost 0 bases and J lost 2 bases. In nucleotides, the CDR3 is TGTGCCAGCAGCCAAGAAGGCGGCCGGGGGGGGCCTCCCCACACAGATACGCAGTATTTT. Translating it yields CASSQEGGRGGPPHTDTQYF.

The chain is built from TRBV18 and TRBJ2-2, with 10 bases identical to TRBD1. Germline values: CDR1 KGHSH, CDR2 LQKENI. V was pared by 3 bases and J by 6 bases, with 7 bases of the junction left unmatched. The CDR3 length is 16 residues. The CDR3 DNA reads TGTGCCAGCTCACCTTTCGGGACAGGGGAGTCCGGGGAGCTGTTTTTT. The encoded protein is CASSPFGTGESGELFF.

The chain combines TRBV6-2 or TRBV6-3 with TRBJ2-2; 8 bases agree with TRBD1. V was clipped by 6 bases and J by 6 bases; unmatched bases: 3. The CDR3 is 13 amino acids. The germline V gene encodes CDR1 MNHEY and CDR2 SVGEGT. The CDR3 reads CASSDRGAGELFF. The CDR3 DNA is TGTGCCAGCAGCGACAGGGGCGCCGGGGAGCTGTTTTTT.

The chain uses TRBV9 and TRBJ2-1, with 9 bases matching TRBD2. The trim removed 0 bases at V and 0 bases at J, leaving 4 bases unmatched. Germline V gene data show CDR1 as SGDLS and CDR2 as YYNGEE. This CDR3 spans 17 amino acids. CDR3 bases: TGTGCCAGCAGCGTAGGGGGCGGGAGGGCCTCCTACAATGAGCAGTTCTTC. Translation gives CASSVGGGRASYNEQFF.

V gene TRBV6-5 combines with J gene TRBJ2-1; 10 nucleotides align to TRBD1. Germline assignment: CDR1 MNHEY and CDR2 SVGAGI. The CDR3 runs 13 residues. The ends lost 9 bases at V and 6 bases at J; junction bases unmatched: 5. In nucleotides, the CDR3 is TGTGCCAGTCCCGGGACAGGGGCCAATGAGCAGTTCTTC. Translated: CASPGTGANEQFF.

The chain couples TRBV11-2 to TRBJ2-7, with D unclear. Germline loops: CDR1 SGHAT, CDR2 FQNNGV. The CDR3 is 12 amino acids. The V end was cut by 1 base, the J end by 9 bases, with 10 bases between. CDR3 sequence reads: CASSLAPAGQYF. The CDR3 DNA is TGTGCCAGCAGCTTAGCCCCCGCAGGGCAGTACTTC.

The genes are TRBV7-2 and TRBJ2-5; a weak D match, TRBD2 (5 bases). The CDR3 covers 12 residues. Trimming stripped 1 base from V and 9 bases from J, with 9 bases between. The germline gives CDR1 SGHTA, CDR2 FQGNSA. This chain's CDR3 is CASSLVGVSQYF. The CDR3 nucleotides are TGTGCCAGCAGCTTAGTCGGGGTGTCCCAGTACTTC. Full variable domain (rest looked up from reference TRBV7-2 and TRBJ2-5): GAGVSQSPSNKVTEKGKDVELRCDPISGHTALYWYRQSLGQGLEFLIYFQGNSAPDKSGLPSDRFSAERTGGSVSTLTIQRTQQEDSAVYLCASSLVGVSQYFGPGTRLLVL.

This chain uses TRBV6-6 with TRBJ1-6, with unresolved D. This CDR3 comprises 13 residues. Trimming cost V 3 bases and J 11 bases, with 11 bases left between them. Germline CDR1 reads MNHNY; CDR2 reads SVGAGI (reference sequence). The CDR3, as DNA: TGTGCCAGCAGTTATTTCCCAGACACACCCCTCCACTTT. This codes for CASSYFPDTPLHF.

The rearrangement links TRBV11-2 to TRBJ1-2; the D is unclear. The V end was cut by 0 bases, the J end by 4 bases, with 12 bases between. This CDR3 comprises 15 residues. The germline V gene has CDR1 SGHAT and CDR2 FQNNGV. The CDR3 nucleotides are TGTGCCAGCAGCTTAGATCGGGCGGGGTTCTATGGCTACACCTTC. It yields the protein CASSLDRAGFYGYTF.

DNA of the CDR3: TGTGCCTTCATGGGACAGGGAGATGGCTACACCTTC. Protein: CAFMGQGDGYTF. This chain connects TRBV30 to TRBJ1-2; 9 bases fit TRBD1. The J segment lost 6 bases and the V segment lost 7 bases, leaving 6 bases of the junction unmatched. This CDR3 contains 12 residues. Per germline, CDR1 GTSNPN and CDR2 SVGIG (reference sequence).

V is TRBV6-2 or TRBV6-3 and J is TRBJ2-5, with 9 bases that match TRBD2. The junction had 6 bases not matched to a gene; V was cut back by 4 bases and J by 6 bases. Germline V gene data show CDR1 as MNHEY and CDR2 as SVGEGT. CDR3 size: 14 residues. The CDR3 DNA follows: TGTGCCAGCAGTTGGCGGGAGGGCGTAAAGACCCAGTACTTC. Its translation: CASSWREGVKTQYF.

In its sample, this clone was seen once. The chain carries TRBV28 and TRBJ1-5, with 7 bases fitting TRBD1. Germline V gene sequence: CDR1 MDHEN, CDR2 SYDVKM. The CDR3 consists of 14 residues. Unmatched junction bases numbered 4, after V lost 6 bases and J lost 2 bases. The CDR3 here is CASRVDRGNQPQHF. The CDR3 bases are TGTGCCAGCAGGGTTGACAGGGGCAATCAGCCCCAGCATTTT.

The chain recombines TRBV19 with TRBJ2-6; 8 bases fit TRBD1. The V and J ends lost 6 bases and 0 bases, in that order; junction bases with no gene match: 4. The CDR3 runs 16 residues. Looked up from germline, CDR1 is LNHDA and CDR2 is SQIVND (reference sequence). DNA for the CDR3: TGTGCCAGTAGCCTACAGGGGGACTCTGGGGCCAACGTCCTGACTTTC. This encodes CASSLQGDSGANVLTF.

V is TRBV30 and J is TRBJ1-1, with TRBD1 as a possible D gene (6 bases). The CDR3 is 16 residues long. V lost 8 bases and J lost 0, with 22 bases in between. Per germline, CDR1 GTSNPN and CDR2 SVGIG (reference sequence). CDR3 sequence (DNA): TGTGCCGCCCGGGGGGGCAGGGAGAGATTGAACACTGAAGCTTTCTTT. As protein: CAARGGRERLNTEAFF.

The gene calls are TRBV5-1 and TRBJ2-3; 8 bases are a match to TRBD2. Germline V gives CDR1 SGHRS, CDR2 YFSETQ. This CDR3 contains 16 residues. V shed 0 bases, J shed 2 bases, and the junction held 5 bases outside the gene matches. CDR3 sequence reads: CASSLASGGSTDTQYF. DNA for the CDR3: TGCGCCAGCAGCTTGGCCAGCGGGGGATCCACAGATACGCAGTATTTT.

The chain carries TRBV7-2 and TRBJ1-1; no definite D call. This CDR3 contains 13 residues. Germline CDR1 SGHTA, CDR2 FQGNSA. With 1 base removed from V and 11 bases from J, the gap between germline ends came to 14 bases. The DNA of the CDR3 is TGTGCCAGCAGCTTAGGACCAGACCGAGGGGCTTTCTTT. Protein: CASSLGPDRGAFF.

The chain joins TRBV4-3 to TRBJ2-3; a possible D gene is TRBD1 (5 bases). Trimming pared 3 bases from V and 0 bases from J, leaving 7 bases between. CDR3 size: 14 residues. The germline CDR1 and CDR2 sequences are LGHNA and YSLEER. The CDR3 nucleotides read TGCGCCAGCAGCCAGGGGCGTAGCACAGATACGCAGTATTTT. Translating it yields CASSQGRSTDTQYF.

This chain connects TRBV5-1 to TRBJ2-1, with 8 bases lining up with TRBD1. Per the germline V gene, CDR1 is SGHRS and CDR2 is YFSETQ. J lost 6 bases, V lost 4 bases, and 6 bases had no gene match. This CDR3 has 14 residues. In nucleotides, the CDR3 is TGCGCCAGCAGCGCCGGACAGGGCTCCAATGAGCAGTTCTTC. Its translation: CASSAGQGSNEQFF.

This clone was recorded once. The gene calls are TRBV7-2 and TRBJ2-3; tentative D call: TRBD2 (5 bases). CDR3 length: 15 amino acids. Germline loops: CDR1 SGHTA, CDR2 FQGNSA. Deletions cut 5 bases from V and 0 bases from J, with 12 bases between. The CDR3 sequence is CASSPGLFSTDTQYF. The CDR3 DNA is TGTGCCAGCAGCCCAGGACTTTTCAGCACAGATACGCAGTATTTT. The whole variable domain, remainder taken from reference TRBV7-2 and TRBJ2-3, is GAGVSQSPSNKVTEKGKDVELRCDPISGHTALYWYRQSLGQGLEFLIYFQGNSAPDKSGLPSDRFSAERTGGSVSTLTIQRTQQEDSAVYLCASSPGLFSTDTQYFGPGTRLTVL.

The rearrangement uses TRBV19 and TRBJ1-2, with D uncertain. V lost 3 bases and J 4 bases, leaving 9 bases between the germline ends. This CDR3 has 13 residues. Germline V gene sequence: CDR1 LNHDA, CDR2 SQIVND (reference sequence). The CDR3 reads CASSMGGFYGYTF. The DNA for the CDR3 is TGTGCCAGTAGTATGGGAGGGTTCTATGGCTACACCTTC.

This chain joins TRBV28 and TRBJ1-3, with 7 bases that match TRBD1. Trimming cost V 3 bases and J 4 bases; bases outside gene matches: 3. The CDR3 sequence is 14 residues long. Germline CDR1 MDHEN, CDR2 SYDVKM. The DNA for the CDR3 is TGTGCCAGCAGTTTGGCACAGGGGGGAAACACCATATATTTT. This sequence encodes CASSLAQGGNTIYF.

This rearrangement joins TRBV27 to TRBJ1-2; 7 bases are shared with TRBD1. V was clipped by 0 bases and J by 6 bases; unmatched bases: 7. This CDR3 contains 15 residues. The germline gives CDR1 MNHEY, CDR2 SMNVEV (reference sequence). CDR3 amino acids: CASSLSPLQGHGYTF. CDR3 nucleotides: TGTGCCAGCAGTTTATCCCCCTTACAGGGGCATGGCTACACCTTC.

J is TRBJ1-6 and V is TRBV7-2, with D tentatively TRBD1 (5 bases). This CDR3 is 15 amino acids long. V shed 5 bases and J shed 7 bases, with 15 bases lying between them. Germline assignment: CDR1 SGHTA and CDR2 FQGNSA. The CDR3 spells CASSPSRQPNSPLHF. In DNA form, the CDR3 reads TGTGCCAGCAGCCCGAGCCGACAGCCAAATTCACCCCTCCACTTT.

J is TRBJ1-2 and V is TRBV19; D is unresolved. Trimming left V 5 bases short and J 4 bases short, with 8 bases between. The CDR3 runs to 12 residues. Germline V lookup: CDR1 LNHDA, CDR2 SQIVND (reference sequence). The CDR3, as DNA: TGTGCCAGTAGTCCCCCGGGCTATGGCTACACCTTC. Encoded protein: CASSPPGYGYTF.

This clone was seen once. This chain uses TRBV4-3 with TRBJ2-5, with D perhaps matching TRBD1 (6 bases). Germline CDR1 and CDR2: LGHNA and YSLEER. This CDR3 region has 13 residues. V lost 5 bases and J 3 bases, leaving 10 bases between the germline ends. CDR3 sequence: CASSVTGKETQYF. CDR3 DNA: TGCGCCAGCAGCGTCACAGGGAAAGAGACCCAGTACTTC.

The V gene is TRBV5-6, the J gene TRBJ1-4, with D possibly matching TRBD1 (5 bases). Germline loops: CDR1 SGHDT, CDR2 YYEEEE. The CDR3 loop spans 15 amino acids. V dropped 4 bases and J dropped 4 bases, with 14 bases sitting between them. CDR3 coding DNA: TGTGCCAGCAGCATCGGACAAGATCTTAATGAAAAACTGTTTTTT. This sequence encodes CASSIGQDLNEKLFF.

V is TRBV19 and J is TRBJ2-7, with 11 nucleotides matching TRBD1. Germline CDR1 and CDR2: LNHDA and SQIVND (reference sequence). V shed 5 bases and J 2 bases; nucleotides not matched to a gene: 8. The CDR3 is 16 amino acids. The CDR3: CASSFTPGQGAYEQYF. CDR3 bases: TGTGCCAGTAGTTTTACCCCGGGACAGGGGGCCTACGAGCAGTACTTC. Full variable domain (outside the CDR3, taken from reference TRBV19 and TRBJ2-7): DGGITQSPKYLFRKEGQNVTLSCEQNLNHDAMYWYRQDPGQGLRLIYYSQIVNDFQKGDIAEGYSVSREKKESFPLTVTSAQKNPTAFYLCASSFTPGQGAYEQYFGPGTRLTVT.

This chain connects TRBV5-1 to TRBJ1-2; D remains unclear. Trimming cost V 4 bases and J 6 bases, with 10 bases left between them. Germline CDR1 SGHRS, CDR2 YFSETQ. This CDR3 is built from 12 residues. CDR3: CASSPFSDGYTF. CDR3 nucleotide sequence: TGCGCCAGCAGCCCTTTCTCAGATGGCTACACCTTC.